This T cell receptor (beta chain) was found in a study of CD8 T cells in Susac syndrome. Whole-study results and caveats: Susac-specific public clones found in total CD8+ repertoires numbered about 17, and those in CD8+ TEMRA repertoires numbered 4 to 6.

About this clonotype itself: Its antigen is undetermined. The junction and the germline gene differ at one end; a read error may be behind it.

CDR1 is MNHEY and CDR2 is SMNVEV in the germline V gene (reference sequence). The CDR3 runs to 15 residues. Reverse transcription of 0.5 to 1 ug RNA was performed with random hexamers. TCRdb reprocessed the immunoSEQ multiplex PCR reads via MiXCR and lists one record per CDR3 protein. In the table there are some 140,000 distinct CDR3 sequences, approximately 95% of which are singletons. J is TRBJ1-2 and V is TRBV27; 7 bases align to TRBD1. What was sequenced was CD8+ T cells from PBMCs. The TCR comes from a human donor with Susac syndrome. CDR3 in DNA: TGTGCCAGCAGTCTATCGGGACAGAGTAACTATGGCTACACCTTC. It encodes CASSLSGQSNYGYTF.